This entry concerns a single T cell receptor beta chain. Antigen: not known. MiXCR was run by TCRdb on the 5' RACE reads, yielding one entry per CDR3 protein. Found here are approximately 300,000 distinct CDR3 sequences, around 20% of them singletons; the top ten hold roughly 8%. Trimming pared 5 bases from V and 1 base from J, leaving 10 bases between. The CDR3 consists of 14 residues. Germline loops: CDR1 MNHNS, CDR2 SASEGT. This sample was included in a study of CD8 T cells in ankylosing spondylitis. The study, taken as a whole, reports: The authors found the disease-linked clones to be CD8+ and relatively rare in peripheral blood. Typical of ankylosing spondylitis blood, it appeared, was a TCR beta motif of several highly homologous variants. The authors reported significant enrichment of disease-linked clones in matched ankylosing spondylitis synovial fluid. A subset of motif variants has previously been described in the synovial fluid and blood of reactive arthritis.

The chain has TRBV6-1 and TRBJ2-3, with a possible D match to TRBD2 (6 bases). The sequence came from a male donor with ankylosing spondylitis or in good health (not recorded which). Sequencing was carried out using blood, either unsorted or a sorted T cell fraction (not recorded which). In DNA, the CDR3 is TGTGCCAGCAGTAAAGGGACTGGCACAGATACGCAGTATTTT. Translating it yields CASSKGTGTDTQYF.